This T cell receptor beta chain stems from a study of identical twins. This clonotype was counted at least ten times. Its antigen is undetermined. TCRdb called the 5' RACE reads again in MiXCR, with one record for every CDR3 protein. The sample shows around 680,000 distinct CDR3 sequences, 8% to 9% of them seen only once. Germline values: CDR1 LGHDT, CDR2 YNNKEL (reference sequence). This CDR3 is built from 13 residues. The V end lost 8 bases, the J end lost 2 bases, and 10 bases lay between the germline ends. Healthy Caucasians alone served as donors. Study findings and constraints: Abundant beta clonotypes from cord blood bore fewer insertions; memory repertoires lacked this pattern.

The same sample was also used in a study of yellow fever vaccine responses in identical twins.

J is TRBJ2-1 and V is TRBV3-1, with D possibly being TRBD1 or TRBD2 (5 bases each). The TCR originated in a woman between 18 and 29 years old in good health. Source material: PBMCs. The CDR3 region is CASGTVPYNEQFF. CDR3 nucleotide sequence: TGTGCCAGCGGGACCGTCCCCTACAATGAGCAGTTCTTC.